A selection of T cell receptor beta chains follows, all from one sample in a study of blood T cell repertoires in COVID-19. Sequencing used immunoSEQ multiplex PCR; TCRdb keeps in-frame clones, though not all of them. The sample shows some 350,000 clones, around 88% of them seen only once. The specimen sequenced was peripheral blood. Receptor source: a man in his thirties or forties with active or convalescent COVID-19. Each CDR3 is given with its conserved first and last residue. A D gene is named only where the DNA matches it firmly. Rows may omit the clone size; those that give it use once, few, many or a size class.

d_call	j_call	v_call	clone_size	cdr3_nt	cdr3_aa
.	TRBJ2-1	TRBV7-2	.	TGTGCCAGCAGCTTACGGGTAGGATACTCTCCCATCGATGAGCAGTTCTTC	CASSLRVGYSPIDEQFF
.	TRBJ1-1	TRBV28	.	TGTGCCAGCACCCTAGGAGGGGCTTGGGACACTGAAGCTTTCTTT	CASTLGGAWDTEAFF
TRBD1	TRBJ1-5	TRBV28	.	TGTGCCAGCCAGGGGGCTAGCGTGGTACAGCCCCAGCATTTT	CASQGASVVQPQHF
TRBD1	TRBJ1-1	TRBV27	.	TGTGCCAGCAGTTTATTGTGGGGACAGCCCTACACTGAAGCTTTCTTT	CASSLLWGQPYTEAFF
.	TRBJ2-7	TRBV6-5	.	TGTGCCAGCAGTTACTCGAGCCGAAATTCCTACGAGCAGTACTTC	CASSYSSRNSYEQYF
.	TRBJ2-1	TRBV19	few	TGTGCCAGTAGTATCCGACCTCGGGGGAATGAGCAGTTCTTC	CASSIRPRGNEQFF
.	TRBJ2-3	TRBV4-3	once	TGCGCCAGCAGCCAAGAACGAGGCACAGATACGCAGTATTTT	CASSQERGTDTQYF
TRBD1	TRBJ2-7	TRBV4-3	.	TGCGCCAGCAGCCAAGGACAGGGGGCGTACGAGCAGTACTTC	CASSQGQGAYEQYF
TRBD1	TRBJ2-7	TRBV6-5	.	TGTGCCAGCAGCAAAGGACAGGTTAGCTCCTACGAGCAGTACTTC	CASSKGQVSSYEQYF
TRBD1	TRBJ1-5	TRBV19	.	TGTGCCAGTAGTACCCACGGACAGGGGAATCAGCCCCAGCATTTT	CASSTHGQGNQPQHF
.	TRBJ1-4	TRBV19	.	TGTGCCAGTAGTACGGGTGCCACTAATGAAAAACTGTTTTTT	CASSTGATNEKLFF
.	TRBJ2-7	TRBV30	.	TGTGCCTGGAGTGATTCGTTCTACGAGCAGTACTTC	CAWSDSFYEQYF
TRBD1	TRBJ1-1	TRBV5-8	.	TGTGCCAGCCGCGCCGCCCGACAGGGCACGACGAACACTGAAGCTTTCTTT	CASRAARQGTTNTEAFF
.	TRBJ2-3	TRBV6-2/TRBV6-3	once	TGTGCCAGCAGTTCCCCCCAACAGGGTGATGGTACAGATACGCAGTATTTT	CASSSPQQGDGTDTQYF
.	TRBJ2-3	TRBV28	.	TGTGCCAGCAGTGGCCACACAGATACGCAGTATTTT	CASSGHTDTQYF
.	TRBJ1-6	TRBV18	.	TGTGCCAGCTCACCCTGGGGCAGACCCCCCTATAATTCACCCCTCCACTTT	CASSPWGRPPYNSPLHF
TRBD1	TRBJ2-3	TRBV9	.	TGTGCCAGCAGCGCCCGACAGGGGACAGATACGCAGTATTTT	CASSARQGTDTQYF
.	TRBJ1-2	TRBV29-1	.	TGCAGCGTTGATGAGGGGGGGGCCGGTGGCTACACCTTC	CSVDEGGAGGYTF
.	TRBJ2-3	TRBV7-2	.	TGTGCCAGCAGCTTAGGGAGTGGAGTTGATACGCAGTATTTT	CASSLGSGVDTQYF
TRBD2	TRBJ2-2	TRBV24-1	.	TGTGCCACCAGTGACGACGTCGGGACTAGGCTCCCTTCCGGGGAGCTGTTTTTT	CATSDDVGTRLPSGELFF
TRBD1	TRBJ2-2	TRBV10-3	.	TGTGCCGTCCATCCCGGGACAGCGAACACCGGGGAGCTGTTTTTT	CAVHPGTANTGELFF
.	TRBJ1-1	TRBV9	.	TGTGCCAGCAGCGTAGAAGGCGGGGGCTGGGCTTTCTTT	CASSVEGGGWAFF
TRBD2	TRBJ2-1	TRBV6-5	once	TGTGCCAGCAGTAACCAGCGGGGGCCATGGGATGAGCAGTTCTTC	CASSNQRGPWDEQFF
.	TRBJ1-5	TRBV28	.	TGTGCCAGCAGTTCGACTCAGAGTAGCAATCAGCCCCAGCATTTT	CASSSTQSSNQPQHF
TRBD1	TRBJ1-1	TRBV5-1	.	TGCGCCAGCACCGCGGACAGGCACCGGTCTGAAGCTTTCTTT	CASTADRHRSEAFF
.	TRBJ2-2	TRBV2	.	TGTGCCAGCATTTCACAGGAATTCGCGAACACCGGGGAGCTGTTTTTT	CASISQEFANTGELFF
TRBD1	TRBJ1-2	TRBV3-1/TRBV3-2	.	TGTGCCAGCAGCCACGTGGCAGGGGGCTTCTATGGCTACACCTTC	CASSHVAGGFYGYTF
TRBD2	TRBJ2-3	TRBV7-2	.	TGTGCCAGCAGCAGAAGACTAGCGGGGGGGTTGGATACGCAGTATTTT	CASSRRLAGGLDTQYF
.	TRBJ1-6	TRBV18	few	TGTGCCAGCTCACCTTCAGGGCGGAATTCACCCCTCCACTTT	CASSPSGRNSPLHF
.	TRBJ2-7	TRBV28	.	TGTGCCAGCGGCCTTGAGGGCACCTACGAGCAGTACTTC	CASGLEGTYEQYF
.	TRBJ2-3	TRBV6-2/TRBV6-3	.	TGTGCCAGCAGCTCCTGGGCAAGGTTCGCGGGAAGCACAGATACGCAGTATTTT	CASSSWARFAGSTDTQYF
TRBD2	TRBJ2-2	TRBV7-3	.	TGTGCCAGCAGCGTAATAAGCGGGGGCCGGCGTACCGGGGAGCTGTTTTTT	CASSVISGGRRTGELFF
.	TRBJ1-2	TRBV20-1	.	TGCAGTGCTAGTGAATGGCAGGAGGGTACCTATGGCTACACCTTC	CSASEWQEGTYGYTF